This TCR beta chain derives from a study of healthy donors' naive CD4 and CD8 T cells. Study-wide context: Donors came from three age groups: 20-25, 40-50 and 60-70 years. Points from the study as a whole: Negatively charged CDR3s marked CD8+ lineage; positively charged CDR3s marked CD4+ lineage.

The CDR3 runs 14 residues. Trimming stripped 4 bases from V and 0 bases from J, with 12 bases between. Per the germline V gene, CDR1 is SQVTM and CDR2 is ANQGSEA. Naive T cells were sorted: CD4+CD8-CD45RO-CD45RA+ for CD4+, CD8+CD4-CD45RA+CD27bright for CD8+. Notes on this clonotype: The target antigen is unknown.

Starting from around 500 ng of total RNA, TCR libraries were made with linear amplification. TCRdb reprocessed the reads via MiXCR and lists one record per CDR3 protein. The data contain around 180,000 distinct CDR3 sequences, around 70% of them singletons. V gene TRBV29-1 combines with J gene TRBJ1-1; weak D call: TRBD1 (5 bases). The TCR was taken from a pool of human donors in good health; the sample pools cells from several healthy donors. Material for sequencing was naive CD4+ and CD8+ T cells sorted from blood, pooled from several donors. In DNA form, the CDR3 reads TGCAGCGTTGGAGCGGGACGGCTGAACACTGAAGCTTTCTTT. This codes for CSVGAGRLNTEAFF.